A selection of T cell receptor beta chains follows, all from one sample in a study of spatial heterogeneity in lung cancer. TCRdb redid the calling of the 5' RACE reads with MiXCR, one entry per CDR3 protein. The sample consists of 20,000 to 30,000 distinct CDR3 sequences, roughly 10% of them appearing once. The sequenced sample was lung tumor tissue, obtained at surgery. All receptors come from a male donor with early-stage non-small cell lung cancer. Each CDR3 is given with its conserved first and last residue. The order of the fields is J gene, CDR3 length, clone size, D gene, V gene, CDR3 DNA, CDR3 protein. D genes are given only for firm matches. Not all rows give a size; the values are once, few, many and, for expanded clones, a class.

j_gene: TRBJ2-1
len: 15
abundance: NA
d_gene: NA
v_gene: TRBV7-9
CDR3nt: TGTGCCAGCAGCTTAGGCGCGGGATATATGAATGAGCAGTTCTTC
CDR3aa: CASSLGAGYMNEQFF

j_gene: TRBJ2-2
len: 18
abundance: NA
d_gene: TRBD2
v_gene: TRBV27
CDR3nt: TGTGCCAGCAGTTTCCTCCCACCTAGCGGGGCGAACACCGGGGAGCTGTTTTTT
CDR3aa: CASSFLPPSGANTGELFF

j_gene: TRBJ2-5
len: 12
abundance: many
d_gene: NA
v_gene: TRBV20-1
CDR3nt: TGCAGTGCTAGTCCCAGGGGAAGGACCCAGTACTTC
CDR3aa: CSASPRGRTQYF

j_gene: TRBJ2-1
len: 15
abundance: many
d_gene: NA
v_gene: TRBV7-7
CDR3nt: TGTGCCAGCAGCCCCGGACAGTATCCAGAGAATGAGCAGTTCTTC
CDR3aa: CASSPGQYPENEQFF

j_gene: TRBJ2-7
len: 15
abundance: many
d_gene: TRBD1
v_gene: TRBV2
CDR3nt: TGTGCCAGCAGTGATCAGGGACAGCGGAGGTTCGAGCAGTACTTC
CDR3aa: CASSDQGQRRFEQYF

j_gene: TRBJ2-1
len: 14
abundance: medium-sized
d_gene: NA
v_gene: TRBV7-9
CDR3nt: TGTGCCAGCAGCTTAGGTGGTTGGGGTAATGAGCAGTTCTTC
CDR3aa: CASSLGGWGNEQFF

j_gene: TRBJ1-2
len: 16
abundance: many
d_gene: NA
v_gene: TRBV20-1
CDR3nt: TGCAGTGCTCACGCTGCTCACAAGAAAACTAACTATGGCTACACCTTC
CDR3aa: CSAHAAHKKTNYGYTF

j_gene: TRBJ2-2
len: 13
abundance: NA
d_gene: NA
v_gene: TRBV30
CDR3nt: TGTGCCTGGAGTACCAGGGACCCCGGGGAGCTGTTTTTT
CDR3aa: CAWSTRDPGELFF

j_gene: TRBJ2-3
len: 15
abundance: many
d_gene: TRBD1
v_gene: TRBV5-1
CDR3nt: TGCGCCAGCTTGAGGGGGCGACCTAACACAGATACGCAGTATTTT
CDR3aa: CASLRGRPNTDTQYF

j_gene: TRBJ2-7
len: 14
abundance: NA
d_gene: NA
v_gene: TRBV7-9
CDR3nt: TGTGCCAGCAGCTTAGCAGTGGAAGGGGGCGAGCAGTACTTC
CDR3aa: CASSLAVEGGEQYF

j_gene: TRBJ2-5
len: 13
abundance: many
d_gene: NA
v_gene: TRBV7-9
CDR3nt: TGTGCCAGCAGCTCCTACGGTGTAGAGACCCAGTACTTC
CDR3aa: CASSSYGVETQYF

j_gene: TRBJ2-3
len: 16
abundance: many
d_gene: TRBD2
v_gene: TRBV7-8
CDR3nt: TGTGCCAGCAGCTTTCAACTAGCGGGGGGGCCAGATACGCAGTATTTT
CDR3aa: CASSFQLAGGPDTQYF

j_gene: TRBJ2-7
len: 15
abundance: many
d_gene: NA
v_gene: TRBV6-2/TRBV6-3
CDR3nt: TGTGCCAGCACCGCAACGATAGACAGGTCCTACGAGCAGTACTTC
CDR3aa: CASTATIDRSYEQYF

j_gene: TRBJ1-3
len: 15
abundance: many
d_gene: NA
v_gene: TRBV27
CDR3nt: TGTGCCAGCAGGGCCCTAGGGGGCTCTGGAAACACCATATATTTT
CDR3aa: CASRALGGSGNTIYF

j_gene: TRBJ1-5
len: 16
abundance: many
d_gene: TRBD1
v_gene: TRBV5-6
CDR3nt: TGTGCCAGCAGCATCCGGGACAGGGGTGGTAATCAGCCCCAGCATTTT
CDR3aa: CASSIRDRGGNQPQHF